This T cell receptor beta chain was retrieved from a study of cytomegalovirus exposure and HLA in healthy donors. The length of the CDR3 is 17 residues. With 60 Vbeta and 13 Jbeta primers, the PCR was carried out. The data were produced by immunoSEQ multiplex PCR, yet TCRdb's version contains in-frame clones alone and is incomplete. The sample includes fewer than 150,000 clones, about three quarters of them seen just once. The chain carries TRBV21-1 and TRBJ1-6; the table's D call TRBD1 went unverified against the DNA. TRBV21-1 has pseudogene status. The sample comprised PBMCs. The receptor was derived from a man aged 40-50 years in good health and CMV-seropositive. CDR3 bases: TGTGCCAGCAGCAAAGTTTCGGGTCTAGGGGGCAATTCACCCCTCCACTTT. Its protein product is CASSKVSGLGGNSPLHF.